A selection of T cell receptor beta chains follows, all from one sample in a study of response to subunit inactivated influenza vaccine. TCRdb analysed the RT-PCR reads with MiXCR anew, one entry per CDR3 protein. In the table there are 200,000 to 250,000 distinct CDR3 sequences, more than 9% of which are singletons. Specimen: non-naive T cells sorted from PBMCs, collected approximately 15 days before vaccination. Receptors originate from a man aged 50 or older who received an inactivated influenza vaccine. Each CDR3 is given with its conserved first and last residue. The order of the fields is CDR3 DNA, CDR3 protein, J gene, D gene, clone size, V gene. A D gene is named only where the DNA matches it firmly. Clone size, where shown, is once, few, many, or a class for clones that have expanded.

TGTGCCAGCAGCCCGGCAGGGCGCGATCAGCCCCAGCATTTT,CASSPAGRDQPQHF,TRBJ1-5,NA,NA,TRBV4-2
TGTGCCAGCAGCCCAGCCCGAAGGGAGACCCAGTACTTC,CASSPARRETQYF,TRBJ2-5,NA,few,TRBV27
TGTGCCAGCAGCCGGATGGGACAGGGAAACACCGGGGAGCTGTTTTTT,CASSRMGQGNTGELFF,TRBJ2-2,TRBD1,NA,TRBV14
TGTGCCAGCAGCCAGCAGGGGGATCGAGAGACCCAGTACTTC,CASSQQGDRETQYF,TRBJ2-5,TRBD1,many,TRBV3-1
TGCAGCGTTCCAGGAAGACAGGGTAGTCCAGATACGCAGTATTTT,CSVPGRQGSPDTQYF,TRBJ2-3,TRBD1,many,TRBV29-1
TGTGCCAGCAGTGAGTTTTCTAACTATGGCTACACCTTC,CASSEFSNYGYTF,TRBJ1-2,NA,few,TRBV2
TGTGCCAGCAGTTTGAGTGGGGGAGCCCTGAACAATGAGCAGTTCTTC,CASSLSGGALNNEQFF,TRBJ2-1,NA,many,TRBV12-3/TRBV12-4
TGTGCCAGCAGCTTGGGGGACATGAACACTGAAGCTTTCTTT,CASSLGDMNTEAFF,TRBJ1-1,NA,many,TRBV7-9
TGCGCCAGCGCGCGGGGGTACCAAGAGACCCAGTACTTC,CASARGYQETQYF,TRBJ2-5,TRBD2,NA,TRBV10-2
TGCGCCAGCAAGCGGGACAGACAAGAGACCCAGTACTTC,CASKRDRQETQYF,TRBJ2-5,NA,few,TRBV5-1
TGTGCCAGCAGCTTAGAGGGCGGAATTGGGACCCAGTACTTC,CASSLEGGIGTQYF,TRBJ2-5,NA,NA,TRBV7-2
TGTGCCAGCAGCTCCGGTGGGGCCTATAATTCACCCCTCCACTTT,CASSSGGAYNSPLHF,TRBJ1-6,NA,NA,TRBV11-3
TGTGCCAGCAGCTTAGTGCCAGCGGGCGGGCCCCAGGAATTCTTC,CASSLVPAGGPQEFF,TRBJ2-1,NA,few,TRBV11-2
TGCGCCAGCAGCCAAGAAAGACCCGATGAGCAGTTCTTC,CASSQERPDEQFF,TRBJ2-1,NA,many,TRBV4-3
TGCGCCAGCAGCTTAGGACATACGAACACCGGGGAGCTGTTTTTT,CASSLGHTNTGELFF,TRBJ2-2,NA,NA,TRBV5-1
TGTGCCAGCTCACGGGGACGGCCGTCATCTGGGGCCAACGTCCTGACTTTC,CASSRGRPSSGANVLTF,TRBJ2-6,NA,NA,TRBV18
TGTGCCAGCAGCTACCCTCGAGGGGGAGGCGGCTACACCTTC,CASSYPRGGGGYTF,TRBJ1-2,NA,few,TRBV3-1
TGTGCCAGCAGCCCCGGGTTAGCCGGCTATGAGCAGTTCTTC,CASSPGLAGYEQFF,TRBJ2-1,NA,few,TRBV7-8
TGCGCCAGCTGTTTGGGGGGAACTAGCACAGATACGCAGTATTTT,CASCLGGTSTDTQYF,TRBJ2-3,NA,many,TRBV5-1
TGCAGTGCTAGTAGGTCACCCCGCACAGATACGCAGTATTTT,CSASRSPRTDTQYF,TRBJ2-3,NA,many,TRBV20-1
TGCGCCAGCAGCCAAGCGGATTACTATGGCTACACCTTC,CASSQADYYGYTF,TRBJ1-2,NA,NA,TRBV4-1
TGCGCCAGCACCCGGGACAGGGGAAGCGAGACCCAGTACTTC,CASTRDRGSETQYF,TRBJ2-5,TRBD1,few,TRBV5-1
TGTGCCAGCAGCCCCAGGACAGCCGCCGGGGAGCTGTTTTTT,CASSPRTAAGELFF,TRBJ2-2,NA,many,TRBV11-2
TGTGCCAGCTCACCTATAGCGGGGGGCGGCGAGCAGTACTTC,CASSPIAGGGEQYF,TRBJ2-7,TRBD2,medium-sized,TRBV18
TGTGCCAGCAGCCCAGGGGTAGTAGATGAAAAACTGTTTTTT,CASSPGVVDEKLFF,TRBJ1-4,NA,few,TRBV12-3/TRBV12-4
TGTGCCAGCAGCCAAACACCCTTCCATAATGAGCAGTTCTTC,CASSQTPFHNEQFF,TRBJ2-1,NA,many,TRBV3-1
TGCGCCAGCAGCTTGGGACTAGCGGACACAGATACGCAGTATTTT,CASSLGLADTDTQYF,TRBJ2-3,TRBD2,many,TRBV5-1
TGTGCCAGCAGCCAAATAAAACACGAGCAGTACTTC,CASSQIKHEQYF,TRBJ2-7,NA,many,TRBV3-1
TGTGCCAGCAGCGCCATGGGCGGTCAAGAGACCCAGTACTTC,CASSAMGGQETQYF,TRBJ2-5,NA,NA,TRBV25-1
TGTGCCAGCAGTTACTTGAATGAGAATGAGCAGTTCTTC,CASSYLNENEQFF,TRBJ2-1,NA,many,TRBV6-5
TGTGCCACCTCGTTGAACTATGGCTACACCTTC,CATSLNYGYTF,TRBJ1-2,NA,few,TRBV19
TGTGCCAGCAGCCTACAGGGACTAGCGGGAGTCAATGAGCAGTTCTTC,CASSLQGLAGVNEQFF,TRBJ2-1,TRBD2,few,TRBV7-2
TGTGCCAGCAGTGACGTCCACCCCTCCCTTGAGCAGTTCTTC,CASSDVHPSLEQFF,TRBJ2-1,NA,NA,TRBV6-4
TGTGCCAGCAGTTATAAACTAGCGGGCACGCTGGGGAACATTCAGTACTTC,CASSYKLAGTLGNIQYF,TRBJ2-4,TRBD2,few,TRBV7-2
TGCAGTGCTAGACAGGATAGCAATCAGCCCCAGCATTTT,CSARQDSNQPQHF,TRBJ1-5,NA,many,TRBV20-1
TGCGCCAGCAGCGCACAACAGGGAGTGAACACTGAAGCTTTCTTT,CASSAQQGVNTEAFF,TRBJ1-1,NA,many,TRBV5-1
TGCAGTGCTAGTGGACAGGCCAATCAGCCCCAGCATTTT,CSASGQANQPQHF,TRBJ1-5,TRBD1,few,TRBV20-1
TGTGCCAGCAGCTTAGGCCTAGCCGGGGAGACCCAGTACTTC,CASSLGLAGETQYF,TRBJ2-5,NA,many,TRBV5-1
TGTGCCAGCAGTTTTTCGAACTATGGCTACACCTTC,CASSFSNYGYTF,TRBJ1-2,NA,NA,TRBV6-5
TGTGCCTGGAGGGCCGGGGGAATCTACGAGCAGTACTTC,CAWRAGGIYEQYF,TRBJ2-7,NA,NA,TRBV30
TGTGCCAGCAGTTTAGCTGTAGGGGTTTATGGCTACACCTTC,CASSLAVGVYGYTF,TRBJ1-2,NA,NA,TRBV12-3/TRBV12-4
TGTGCCACCAGTGATTTGGCTCAGCAGTTCTTC,CATSDLAQQFF,TRBJ2-1,NA,NA,TRBV24-1
TGTGCCACCGGGGGGCACGGCACAGATACGCAGTATTTT,CATGGHGTDTQYF,TRBJ2-3,NA,NA,TRBV24-1
TGTGCCAGTACAGGGGGCTTTAGCTCCTATAATTCACCCCTCCACTTT,CASTGGFSSYNSPLHF,TRBJ1-6,TRBD1,few,TRBV10-3
TGTGCCAGCAGCTCGGACAGTCGGACCGGGGAGCTGTTTTTT,CASSSDSRTGELFF,TRBJ2-2,NA,many,TRBV7-9
TGTGCCACCAGTGATGGGACGGCGGGAGGCTACTACGAGCAGTACTTC,CATSDGTAGGYYEQYF,TRBJ2-7,TRBD2,NA,TRBV24-1
TGTGCCAGCAGCTTAGGGGGGCTTCAGTACCAAGAGACCCAGTACTTC,CASSLGGLQYQETQYF,TRBJ2-5,NA,many,TRBV11-2
TGTGCCAGTAGTAGAAACAGGGGCGGGGAGACCCAGTACTTC,CASSRNRGGETQYF,TRBJ2-5,TRBD1,few,TRBV19
TGTGCCAGCAGCTTAGAACAGGGATCCTACGAGCAGTACTTC,CASSLEQGSYEQYF,TRBJ2-7,NA,few,TRBV7-2
TGTGCCACTCGCTGGGGAGTTCAGAACGAGCAGTACTTC,CATRWGVQNEQYF,TRBJ2-7,NA,NA,TRBV24-1
TGTGCCAGCACCTTCTCCAGGTCATCCTACAATGAGCAGTTCTTC,CASTFSRSSYNEQFF,TRBJ2-1,NA,many,TRBV2
TGTGCCAGCAGTGAACGTGGCGGGAGAACCACAGATACGCAGTATTTT,CASSERGGRTTDTQYF,TRBJ2-3,TRBD2,NA,TRBV6-1
TGTGCCAGCAGTGATAAGGCGCAGGGGGCCGACGAGCAGTACTTC,CASSDKAQGADEQYF,TRBJ2-7,TRBD1,NA,TRBV28
TGCAGTGCCAGAAGGCCTGACGGGCCCCTCCACTTT,CSARRPDGPLHF,TRBJ1-6,NA,few,TRBV20-1
TGCAGTGCGCCTTCTGCGGATGACTCCTACAATGAGCAGTTCTTC,CSAPSADDSYNEQFF,TRBJ2-1,NA,many,TRBV20-1
TGCAGTGCTAGCAATTTACAGAGCCCCACAGATACGCAGTATTTT,CSASNLQSPTDTQYF,TRBJ2-3,NA,few,TRBV20-1
TGCGCCAGCAGCCAGAGGACTAGCGACTACGAGCAGTACTTC,CASSQRTSDYEQYF,TRBJ2-7,TRBD2,few,TRBV4-3
TGCAGTGCTAGAGATCGGGGAAGGAAGACCCAGTACTTC,CSARDRGRKTQYF,TRBJ2-5,NA,NA,TRBV20-1
TGTGCCAGCAGCCGCCCGGGAGGGGTAAGTGAGCAGTTCTTC,CASSRPGGVSEQFF,TRBJ2-1,TRBD2,NA,TRBV4-2